Included here is one T cell receptor beta chain sequence, with context. This record belongs to a study of T cell changes during pregnancy in multiple sclerosis. This CDR3 contains 19 residues. Germline lookup yields CDR1 LGHNT and CDR2 FRNRAP. Trimming left V 1 base short and J 0 bases short, with 19 bases between. Some clones are missing from TCRdb's copy, which holds only in-frame ones; the method was immunoSEQ multiplex PCR. The table records over 60,000 clones, roughly 91% of them present only once. The chain links TRBV12-5 to TRBJ1-5; D is possibly TRBD1 (5 bases). The receptor was derived from a female donor in good health, enrolled as a control in a pregnancy study. Sequencing was performed on peripheral blood, taken in the third trimester of pregnancy. In DNA, the CDR3 is TGTGCTAGTGGTTTGGGTCAGGGAGGTCCGAGTTATAGCAATCAGCCCCAGCATTTT. Residues: CASGLGQGGPSYSNQPQHF.